What follows are 20 T cell receptor beta chains derived from one specimen sequenced in a study of blood T cell repertoires in COVID-19. Some clones are missing from TCRdb's copy, which holds only in-frame ones; the method was immunoSEQ multiplex PCR. The top ten hold 1.5% to 2% of the sample, which has 250,000 to 400,000 clones, 70% to 90% seen once. The sequenced material came from peripheral blood. All receptors come from a woman aged 25 to 39 with COVID-19, enrolled during active disease.

The chain combines TRBV2 with TRBJ2-5, with no clear D. Germline-derived CDR1 and CDR2 are SNHLY and FYNNEI. CDR3 length: 11 residues. Trimming shortened V by 8 bases and J by 0 bases, and 4 bases separated the two germline ends. The CDR3 sequence is CASSYQETQYF. The CDR3 DNA reads TGTGCCAGCTCGTACCAAGAGACCCAGTACTTC.

The chain joins TRBV27 to TRBJ2-7, with D possibly TRBD1 on 6 matching bases. V was trimmed by 5 bases and J by 2 bases, leaving 10 bases between them. The CDR3 loop spans 13 amino acids. Germline V gene data show CDR1 as MNHEY and CDR2 as SMNVEV (reference sequence). The chain's CDR3 is CASSVNRAYEQYF. The CDR3 bases are TGTGCCAGCAGTGTAAACAGGGCCTACGAGCAGTACTTC.

This sequence joins TRBV7-9 and TRBJ1-2; possibly TRBD1 for D (6 bases). The germline CDR1 and CDR2 sequences are SEHNR and FQNEAQ (reference sequence). The CDR3 runs to 13 residues. The germline V and J ends were trimmed by 7 bases and 4 bases, with 13 bases remaining between them. DNA of the CDR3: TGTGCCAGCACGGCCGGGGGGCTCTATGGCTACACCTTC. Translating it yields CASTAGGLYGYTF. Full variable domain (remainder filled in from reference TRBV7-9 and TRBJ1-2): DTGVSQNPRHKITKRGQNVTFRCDPISEHNRLYWYRQTLGQGPEFLTYFQNEAQLEKSRLLSDRFSAERPKGSFSTLEIQRTEQGDSAMYLCASTAGGLYGYTFGSGTRLTVV.

The rearrangement joins TRBV2 to TRBJ2-4, with a possible D match to TRBD1 (6 bases). V lost 0 bases, J lost 8 bases, and 11 bases lay in between. The length of the CDR3 is 14 residues. CDR1 is SNHLY, CDR2 FYNNEI, per germline. This CDR3 reads CASSEALQGHIQYF. In DNA form, the CDR3 reads TGTGCCAGCAGTGAAGCGCTACAGGGTCACATTCAGTACTTC.

The V call is TRBV10-3, the J call TRBJ2-1; the D is unclear. V was trimmed by 0 bases and J by 4 bases, leaving 10 bases between them. The germline gives CDR1 ENHRY, CDR2 SYGVKD. The CDR3 runs to 15 residues. CDR3 residues: CAISESYSLYNEQFF. For the CDR3, the DNA is TGTGCCATCAGTGAGTCGTATAGCCTATACAATGAGCAGTTCTTC.

This clone has just a few counts. This chain joins TRBV2 and TRBJ1-2; 7 nucleotides align to TRBD1. CDR3 size: 12 residues. Germline V gene data show CDR1 as SNHLY and CDR2 as FYNNEI. V lost 6 bases and J lost 7; bases outside the gene matches: 5. In DNA, the CDR3 is TGTGCCAGCAGGGGGGGACAGTTTGGCTACACCTTC. It is translated as CASRGGQFGYTF.

As regards this clone: The junction departs from germline at one end; a sequencing error may be responsible. CDR3 nucleotides: TGCAGTGCCGAAGCCGGGACTCACCCCTTC. It yields the protein CSAEAGTHPF. The chain joins TRBV20-1 to TRBJ1-2; D is possibly TRBD1 (5 bases). CDR1 is DFQATT, CDR2 SNEGSKA, per germline (reference sequence). The CDR3 consists of 10 residues.

This clone was counted only a few times. J is TRBJ2-2 and V is TRBV6-5; D possibly corresponds to TRBD2 (5 bases). Trimming left V 5 bases short and J 6 bases short, with 10 bases between. The CDR3 sequence is 13 residues long. In germline, CDR1 is MNHEY, CDR2 SVGAGI. CDR3 residues: CASSRPGSGELFF. For the CDR3, the DNA is TGTGCCAGCAGTCGCCCGGGATCCGGGGAGCTGTTTTTT.

The chain has TRBV7-9 and TRBJ1-1, with D possibly matching TRBD1 (5 bases). CDR1 is SEHNR and CDR2 is FQNEAQ in the germline V gene (reference sequence). The CDR3 totals 14 residues. V was pared by 1 base and J by 5 bases, with 11 bases between. CDR3 region: CASSLVSSGTEAFF. As DNA, the CDR3 is TGTGCCAGCAGCTTAGTCTCGTCAGGGACTGAAGCTTTCTTT. Full variable domain (outside the CDR3, taken from reference TRBV7-9 and TRBJ1-1): DTGVSQNPRHKITKRGQNVTFRCDPISEHNRLYWYRQTLGQGPEFLTYFQNEAQLEKSRLLSDRFSAERPKGSFSTLEIQRTEQGDSAMYLCASSLVSSGTEAFFGQGTRLTVV.

V is TRBV2 and J is TRBJ2-1; 11 nucleotides line up with TRBD1. The CDR3 has 14 residues. The V segment lost 5 bases and the J segment 9 bases; nucleotides outside the gene matches: 6. In germline, CDR1 is SNHLY, CDR2 FYNNEI. This CDR3 reads CASSPVGTGGEQFF. DNA for the CDR3: TGTGCCAGCAGTCCGGTCGGGACAGGGGGTGAGCAGTTCTTC.

The CDR3 nucleotides are TGTGCCAGCAGACCCGGGACAGTGGATCAGCCCCAGCATTTT. It specifies CASRPGTVDQPQHF. V usage is TRBV6-5 and J usage is TRBJ1-5, with 7 bases aligning to TRBD1. V lost 6 bases to trimming and J lost 5 bases; unmatched junction nucleotides: 7. Germline-derived CDR1 and CDR2 are MNHEY and SVGAGI. The CDR3 sequence is 14 residues long.

V is TRBV7-2 and J is TRBJ1-5, with D hard to call. The germline V gene has CDR1 SGHTA and CDR2 FQGNSA. There are 15 residues in the CDR3. The germline V and J ends were trimmed by 5 bases and 1 base, with 12 bases remaining between them. The CDR3, as DNA: TGTGCCAGCAGCCGGGGTTCTACAAGCAATCAGCCCCAGCATTTT. Encoded protein: CASSRGSTSNQPQHF. The entire variable domain, with the rest obtained from reference TRBV7-2 and TRBJ1-5, is as follows: GAGVSQSPSNKVTEKGKDVELRCDPISGHTALYWYRQSLGQGLEFLIYFQGNSAPDKSGLPSDRFSAERTGGSVSTLTIQRTQQEDSAVYLCASSRGSTSNQPQHFGDGTRLSIL.

The chain carries TRBV4-2 and TRBJ2-3; D possibly corresponds to TRBD2 (5 bases). Germline CDR1 and CDR2: LGHNA and YNFKEQ. CDR3 length: 15 residues. Trimming left V 0 bases short and J 0 bases short, with 7 bases between. For the CDR3, the DNA is TGTGCCAGCAGCCAAGAACTAGTTAGCACAGATACGCAGTATTTT. It yields the protein CASSQELVSTDTQYF.

The genes are TRBV28 and TRBJ2-6; 9 bases align to TRBD1. Germline V gene data show CDR1 as MDHEN and CDR2 as SYDVKM. The CDR3 consists of 16 residues. The V segment lost 8 bases and the J segment 0 bases; nucleotides outside the gene matches: 5. CDR3 region: CASAGQGYSGANVLTF. CDR3 bases: TGTGCCAGCGCCGGACAGGGGTACTCTGGGGCCAACGTCCTGACTTTC.

The rearrangement joins TRBV12-5 to TRBJ1-5; D is unclear. The CDR3 contains 13 residues. Trimming cost V 7 bases and J 5 bases, with 12 bases left between them. Looked up from germline, CDR1 is LGHNT and CDR2 is FRNRAP. For the CDR3, the DNA is TGTGCTAGTGCCCGAGATCTCTATCAGCCCCAGCATTTT. Translating gives CASARDLYQPQHF.

The CDR3 coding sequence is TGTGCCAGCAGTTTATGGGGCGGGAGCAATCAGCCCCAGCATTTT. Its translation: CASSLWGGSNQPQHF. The chain uses TRBV28 and TRBJ1-5; no definite D call. Looked up from germline, CDR1 is MDHEN and CDR2 is SYDVKM. The CDR3 has 15 residues. The V end lost 0 bases, the J end lost 1 base, and 7 bases lay between the germline ends.

In this sample, this clone turned up once. Distinct nucleotide sequences in the sample also encode this CDR3. The chain recombines TRBV6-2 or TRBV6-3 with TRBJ1-2; D not resolved. The CDR3 contains 12 residues. Germline V gene data show CDR1 as MNHEY and CDR2 as SVGEGT. V dropped 2 bases and J dropped 4 bases, with 5 bases sitting between them. CDR3 sequence reads: CASSYRGYGYTF. As DNA, the CDR3 is TGTGCCAGCAGTTACCGGGGCTATGGCTACACCTTC.

This sequence joins TRBV2 and TRBJ1-1, with 10 bases identical to TRBD1. Germline lookup yields CDR1 SNHLY and CDR2 FYNNEI. V shed 2 bases and J 4 bases; nucleotides not matched to a gene: 1. The CDR3 totals 14 residues. DNA of the CDR3: TGTGCCAGCAGTGAACGACAGGGGGCCACTGAAGCTTTCTTT. Its protein is CASSERQGATEAFF.

J is TRBJ1-1 and V is TRBV10-2; 11 bases agree with TRBD1. Germline lookup yields CDR1 WSHSY and CDR2 SAAADI. Trimming removed 6 bases from V and 0 bases from J; junction bases left unmatched: 9. This CDR3 is built from 17 residues. DNA of the CDR3: TGCGCCAGCAGGGACAGGGGGCGAAGGTTAATGAACACTGAAGCTTTCTTT. This codes for CASRDRGRRLMNTEAFF.

V and J are TRBV27 and TRBJ1-2; no clear D. V lost 2 bases, J lost 2 bases, and 15 bases lay in between. From germline, CDR1 is MNHEY and CDR2 SMNVEV (reference sequence). This CDR3 has 16 amino acids. The CDR3 DNA reads as TGTGCCAGCAGTTTAACCCCCCCGGGTCCCAACTATGGCTACACCTTC. Protein product: CASSLTPPGPNYGYTF.